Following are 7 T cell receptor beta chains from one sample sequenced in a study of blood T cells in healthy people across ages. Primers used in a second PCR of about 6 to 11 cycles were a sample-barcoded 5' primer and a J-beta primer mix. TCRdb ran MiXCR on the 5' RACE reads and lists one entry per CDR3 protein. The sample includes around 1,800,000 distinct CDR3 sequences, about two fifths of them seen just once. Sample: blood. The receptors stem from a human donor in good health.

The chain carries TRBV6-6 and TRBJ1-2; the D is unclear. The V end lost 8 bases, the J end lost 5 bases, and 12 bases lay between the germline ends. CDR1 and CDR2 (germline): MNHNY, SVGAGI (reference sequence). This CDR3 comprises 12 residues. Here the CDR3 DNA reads TGTGCCAGCGCACTTGGGCAGTATGGCTACACCTTC. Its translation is CASALGQYGYTF.

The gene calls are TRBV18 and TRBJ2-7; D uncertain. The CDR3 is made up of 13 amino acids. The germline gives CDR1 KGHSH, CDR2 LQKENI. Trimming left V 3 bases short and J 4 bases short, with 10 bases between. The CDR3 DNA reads TGTGCCAGCTCACCCACCACGAAGTACGAGCAGTACTTC. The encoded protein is CASSPTTKYEQYF.

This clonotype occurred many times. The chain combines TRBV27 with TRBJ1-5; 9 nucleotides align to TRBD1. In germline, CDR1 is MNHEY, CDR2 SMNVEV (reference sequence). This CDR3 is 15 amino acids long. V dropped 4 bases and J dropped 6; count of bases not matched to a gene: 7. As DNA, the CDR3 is TGTGCCAGCAGTTCCGGGACAGGGACAGGTCAGCCCCAGCATTTT. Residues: CASSSGTGTGQPQHF.

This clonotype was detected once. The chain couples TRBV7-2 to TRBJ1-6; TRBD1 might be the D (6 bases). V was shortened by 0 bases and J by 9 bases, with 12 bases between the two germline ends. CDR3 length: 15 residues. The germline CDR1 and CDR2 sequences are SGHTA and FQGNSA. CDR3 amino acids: CASSLAGGMISPLHF. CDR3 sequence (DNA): TGTGCCAGCAGCTTAGCAGGGGGTATGATTTCACCCCTCCACTTT.

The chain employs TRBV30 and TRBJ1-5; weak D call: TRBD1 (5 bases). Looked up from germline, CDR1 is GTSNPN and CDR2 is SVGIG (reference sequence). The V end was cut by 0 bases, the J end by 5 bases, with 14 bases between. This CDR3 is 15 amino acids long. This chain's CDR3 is CAWSVGTGGDQPQHF. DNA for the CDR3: TGTGCCTGGAGTGTAGGGACGGGAGGCGATCAGCCCCAGCATTTT. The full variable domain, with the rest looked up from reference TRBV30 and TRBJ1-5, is SQTIHQWPATLVQPVGSPLSLECTVEGTSNPNLYWYRQAAGRGLQLLFYSVGIGQISSEVPQNLSASRPQDRQFILSSKKLLLSDSGFYLCAWSVGTGGDQPQHFGDGTRLSIL.

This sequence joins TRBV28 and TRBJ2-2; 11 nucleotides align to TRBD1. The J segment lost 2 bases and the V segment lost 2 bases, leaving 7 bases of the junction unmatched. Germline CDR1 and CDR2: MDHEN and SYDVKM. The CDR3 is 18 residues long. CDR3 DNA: TGTGCCAGCAGTTTACCACCCGGGACAGGGGGTAACACCGGGGAGCTGTTTTTT. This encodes CASSLPPGTGGNTGELFF.

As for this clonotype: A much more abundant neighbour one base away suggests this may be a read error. CDR3 nucleotide sequence: TGTGCCAGCAGCGCGGGACTTGCCTCCTACGAGCGGTACTTC. Its translation: CASSAGLASYERYF. The chain employs TRBV7-6 and TRBJ2-7; maybe TRBD2 (6 bases). This CDR3 contains 14 residues. Germline lookup yields CDR1 SGHVS and CDR2 FNYEAQ.